Listed here are 30 T cell receptor beta chains from one sample, sequenced in a study of cytomegalovirus exposure and HLA in healthy donors. The PCR contained 60 Vbeta and 13 Jbeta primers. The protocol was immunoSEQ multiplex PCR, while the TCRdb copy is restricted to in-frame clones and leaves out a portion. The table shows 60,000 to 65,000 clones, with 80% to 90% occurring only once. The sample was PBMCs. The receptors here all came from a man between 18 and 29 years old in good health and CMV-seronegative.

This clone was found once. In DNA, the CDR3 is TGTGCCATCAGTGTTACCTCCTCGGGGGGCCACTATGGCTACACCTTC. This encodes CAISVTSSGGHYGYTF. The chain employs TRBV10-3 and TRBJ1-2; D perhaps matches TRBD1 (6 bases). CDR3 length: 16 amino acids. Trimming stripped 4 bases from V and 3 bases from J, with 18 bases between. The V gene's germline CDR1 is ENHRY and CDR2 SYGVKD.

The V call is TRBV18, the J call TRBJ2-1; 13 nucleotides line up with TRBD2. Germline V lookup: CDR1 KGHSH, CDR2 LQKENI. V lost 3 bases to trimming and J lost 9 bases; unmatched junction nucleotides: 8. This CDR3 has 16 residues. This chain's CDR3 is CASSPSLAGGDGEQFF. In DNA, the CDR3 is TGTGCCAGCTCACCGTCACTAGCGGGGGGGGACGGTGAGCAGTTCTTC. Based on the CDR3 plus reference TRBV18 and TRBJ2-1, the full variable domain is NAGVMQNPRHLVRRRGQEARLRCSPMKGHSHVYWYRQLPEEGLKFMVYLQKENIIDESGMPKERFSAEFPKEGPSILRIQQVVRGDSAAYFCASSPSLAGGDGEQFFGPGTRLTVL.

The genes are TRBV7-9 and TRBJ1-1; a possible D gene is TRBD1 (5 bases). CDR3 length equals 15 residues. V was pared by 2 bases and J by 0 bases, with 10 bases between. Germline V lookup: CDR1 SEHNR, CDR2 FQNEAQ (reference sequence). The CDR3 DNA follows: TGTGCCAGCAGCTTATCTCGGACATTGAACACTGAAGCTTTCTTT. Translated: CASSLSRTLNTEAFF.

The chain couples TRBV9 to TRBJ1-1; D is unresolved. Per germline, CDR1 SGDLS and CDR2 YYNGEE. The V end was cut by 4 bases, the J end by 4 bases, with 11 bases between. The CDR3 totals 13 residues. CDR3 bases: TGTGCCAGCAGCCTCGCGGGCACCACTGAAGCTTTCTTT. It specifies CASSLAGTTEAFF. The full variable domain, its missing parts supplied by reference TRBV9 and TRBJ1-1, is DSGVTQTPKHLITATGQRVTLRCSPRSGDLSVYWYQQSLDQGLQFLIQYYNGEERAKGNILERFSAQQFPDLHSELNLSSLELGDSALYFCASSLAGTTEAFFGQGTRLTVV.

The chain couples TRBV7-3 to TRBJ2-3; D unresolved. V was pared by 5 bases and J by 3 bases, with 9 bases between. Germline V lookup: CDR1 SGHTA, CDR2 FQGTGA. CDR3 length equals 13 residues. The CDR3 nucleotides read TGTGCCAGCAGCGTAATCGGGACAGATACGCAGTATTTT. Amino acids: CASSVIGTDTQYF.

The rearrangement joins TRBV7-9 to TRBJ2-7; TRBD1 matches at 9 bases. Unmatched junction bases numbered 12, after V lost 5 bases and J lost 4 bases. The CDR3 is 16 amino acids. From germline, CDR1 is SEHNR and CDR2 FQNEAQ (reference sequence). DNA for the CDR3: TGTGCCAGCAGCGGATCCGGGACAGGGACCCCATACGAGCAGTACTTC. This sequence encodes CASSGSGTGTPYEQYF.

J is TRBJ2-2 and V is TRBV30; 8 nucleotides agree with TRBD2. Germline assignment: CDR1 GTSNPN and CDR2 SVGIG (reference sequence). J was trimmed by 8 bases and V by 2 bases; bases with no gene match: 19. The CDR3 is 18 residues long. The CDR3 here is CAWSPPRRGGFVAGELFF. The DNA for the CDR3 is TGTGCCTGGAGTCCTCCAAGACGGGGGGGCTTTGTTGCTGGGGAGCTGTTTTTT.

This clone was seen a few times. This chain links TRBV6-1 with TRBJ1-5; TRBD1 might be the D (5 bases). Germline values: CDR1 MNHNS, CDR2 SASEGT. The CDR3 contains 16 residues. The V end lost 1 base, the J end lost 1 base, and 11 bases lay between the germline ends. The CDR3 is CASSEVQGWSNQPQHF. The CDR3 DNA follows: TGTGCCAGCAGTGAAGTTCAGGGTTGGAGCAATCAGCCCCAGCATTTT.

The J gene is TRBJ2-5, the V gene TRBV4-1; 9 bases fit TRBD2. The CDR3 totals 17 residues. The V gene's germline CDR1 is MGHRA and CDR2 YSYEKL. After removal of 4 bases from V and 3 bases from J, the junction contained 12 bases not matched to a gene. The CDR3 is CASSPSVSGGSEETQYF. In nucleotides, the CDR3 is TGCGCCAGCAGCCCATCCGTGAGCGGGGGGAGTGAAGAGACCCAGTACTTC.

V gene TRBV5-4 combines with J gene TRBJ2-1; weak D call: TRBD1 (5 bases). The CDR3 has 16 amino acids. Looked up from germline, CDR1 is SGHNT and CDR2 is YYREEE (reference sequence). Trimming stripped 4 bases from V and 6 bases from J, with 20 bases between. The CDR3: CASSPARGLQVNEQFF. The CDR3, as DNA: TGTGCCAGCAGCCCCGCTCGCGGTCTACAGGTCAATGAGCAGTTCTTC.

This clone was seen a few times. The chain combines TRBV7-2 with TRBJ2-7, with a tentative D call TRBD1 (5 bases). Germline assignment: CDR1 SGHTA and CDR2 FQGNSA. V lost 5 bases, J lost 0 bases, and 8 bases lay in between. The CDR3 runs 13 residues. CDR3 DNA sequence: TGTGCCAGCAGCCGACAGAGCTCCTACGAGCAGTACTTC. Protein: CASSRQSSYEQYF.

The CDR3 here is CSVNDRGYGYTF. CDR3 DNA: TGCAGCGTAAATGACAGGGGCTATGGCTACACCTTC. The chain has TRBV29-1 and TRBJ1-2; 8 bases match TRBD1. Germline CDR1 SQVTM, CDR2 ANQGSEA. The CDR3 is made up of 12 amino acids. After removal of 6 bases from V and 4 bases from J, the junction contained 4 bases not matched to a gene.

This chain connects TRBV7-8 to TRBJ2-3, with 7 bases identical to TRBD2. CDR3 size: 16 residues. The V gene's germline CDR1 is SGHVS and CDR2 FQNEAQ. J was trimmed by 2 bases and V by 0 bases; bases with no gene match: 5. CDR3 coding DNA: TGTGCCAGCAGCTTAGCGATCAGCGGGGCCACAGATACGCAGTATTTT. Protein product: CASSLAISGATDTQYF.

This clone was recorded once. V is TRBV28 and J is TRBJ1-5; 7 bases map to TRBD1. Germline-derived CDR1 and CDR2 are MDHEN and SYDVKM. With 6 bases clipped from V and 7 bases from J, the junction kept 9 bases outside the gene matches. The CDR3 has 14 residues. CDR3: CASRSGGVWQPQHF. The DNA of the CDR3 is TGTGCCAGCAGGTCAGGGGGAGTATGGCAGCCCCAGCATTTT.

The chain joins TRBV2 to TRBJ2-7; D is perhaps TRBD2 (5 bases). Germline CDR1 and CDR2: SNHLY and FYNNEI. The V end lost 9 bases, the J end lost 3 bases, and 15 bases lay between the germline ends. This CDR3 spans 13 amino acids. The CDR3 nucleotides are TGTGCCAGGAGTAGGTCAGACTACTACGAGCAGTACTTC. It codes for CARSRSDYYEQYF.

The chain combines TRBV19 with TRBJ2-7; TRBD2 agrees at 12 bases. Trimming took 8 bases from V and 2 from J; bases not matched to a gene: 4. The CDR3 is 14 amino acids. From germline, CDR1 is LNHDA and CDR2 SQIVND (reference sequence). The CDR3 loop is CASRTSGATYEQYF. CDR3 nucleotide sequence: TGTGCCAGTCGGACTAGCGGGGCCACCTACGAGCAGTACTTC.

This sequence joins TRBV5-6 and TRBJ1-1; D perhaps matches TRBD1 (5 bases). Germline V gene sequence: CDR1 SGHDT, CDR2 YYEEEE. This CDR3 has 13 residues. V was clipped by 0 bases and J by 4 bases, with 7 bases between them. The CDR3 DNA is TGTGCCAGCAGCTTGGGCAGGGTCACTGAAGCTTTCTTT. Its translation: CASSLGRVTEAFF. The full variable domain, its missing parts supplied by reference TRBV5-6 and TRBJ1-1, is DAGVTQSPTHLIKTRGQQVTLRCSPKSGHDTVSWYQQALGQGPQFIFQYYEEEERQRGNFPDRFSGHQFPNYSSELNVNALLLGDSALYLCASSLGRVTEAFFGQGTRLTVV.

J is TRBJ2-7 and V is TRBV6-1, with 11 bases fitting TRBD2. The germline gives CDR1 MNHNS, CDR2 SASEGT. Trimming removed 1 base from V and 6 bases from J; junction bases left unmatched: 5. This CDR3 has 15 amino acids. CDR3 in DNA: TGTGCCAGCAGTGAAGGTAGCGGGGGGGCTTTCGAGCAGTACTTC. Its translation: CASSEGSGGAFEQYF.

This rearrangement joins TRBV6-5 to TRBJ2-2; D may be TRBD1 (6 bases). Trimming cost V 3 bases and J 1 base, with 12 bases left between them. CDR3 length equals 16 residues. Germline V CDR1 and CDR2: MNHEY, SVGAGI. CDR3 nucleotides: TGTGCCAGCAGTTATTCCGAGACAGGGAACACCGGGGAGCTGTTTTTT. Amino acids: CASSYSETGNTGELFF.

This chain uses TRBV15 with TRBJ1-1; the D is unclear. This CDR3 region has 14 residues. Germline CDR1 LNHNV, CDR2 YYDKDF (reference sequence). Trimming removed 5 bases from V and 4 bases from J, with 14 bases in between. The CDR3 region has the DNA TGTGCCACCAGCGGCCCAGCCCGGGGCACTGAAGCTTTCTTT. This sequence encodes CATSGPARGTEAFF.

The chain employs TRBV19 and TRBJ2-3; 7 bases agree with TRBD2. The V gene end was trimmed by 5 bases and the J gene end by 5 bases; junction bases not matched to a gene: 7. Germline V gene data show CDR1 as LNHDA and CDR2 as SQIVND (reference sequence). The CDR3 extends over 14 amino acids. The CDR3, as DNA: TGTGCCAGTAGTGTGGGACCGGGGGGAGATACGCAGTATTTT. Protein: CASSVGPGGDTQYF.

This chain connects TRBV2 to TRBJ1-2; D is undetermined. Germline CDR1 reads SNHLY; CDR2 reads FYNNEI. The CDR3 length is 13 residues. With 4 bases removed from V and 8 bases from J, the gap between germline ends came to 14 bases. The CDR3 is CASSGAGTGGYTF. The DNA of the CDR3 is TGTGCCAGCAGTGGTGCGGGTACGGGGGGCTACACCTTC.

This chain uses TRBV6-5 with TRBJ1-5; no firm D call. The length of the CDR3 is 13 residues. Germline V gene lookup returns CDR1 MNHEY and CDR2 SVGAGI. Deletions cut 2 bases from V and 10 bases from J, with 12 bases between. CDR3 in DNA: TGTGCCAGCAGTTACGTACAAGGCGGACCCCAGCATTTT. Encoded protein: CASSYVQGGPQHF.

The chain employs TRBV19 and TRBJ1-1; D is ambiguous. This CDR3 spans 11 amino acids. Germline CDR1 reads LNHDA; CDR2 reads SQIVND (reference sequence). V lost 3 bases and J lost 7, with 6 bases in between. CDR3 amino acids: CASSIRSEAFF. The CDR3, as DNA: TGTGCCAGTAGTATCCGGAGTGAAGCTTTCTTT. Using reference TRBV19 and TRBJ1-1 for the parts outside the CDR3, the full variable domain is DGGITQSPKYLFRKEGQNVTLSCEQNLNHDAMYWYRQDPGQGLRLIYYSQIVNDFQKGDIAEGYSVSREKKESFPLTVTSAQKNPTAFYLCASSIRSEAFFGQGTRLTVV.

This CDR3 reads CASSLGQGDYGYTF. The CDR3 coding sequence is TGTGCCAGCAGCTTAGGTCAGGGGGACTATGGCTACACCTTC. The chain links TRBV7-8 to TRBJ1-2; TRBD1 matches at 7 bases. The germline CDR1 and CDR2 sequences are SGHVS and FQNEAQ. J was trimmed by 3 bases and V by 1 base; bases with no gene match: 2. CDR3 length: 14 residues.

The chain is built from TRBV10-3 and TRBJ2-5, with TRBD2 matching 7 bases. The V gene's germline CDR1 is ENHRY and CDR2 SYGVKD. The CDR3 runs 14 residues. V shed 6 bases, J shed 0 bases, and the junction held 4 bases outside the gene matches. In DNA, the CDR3 is TGTGCCATCAGGCCCGGGACTAACCAAGAGACCCAGTACTTC. This sequence encodes CAIRPGTNQETQYF.

The chain employs TRBV10-3 and TRBJ2-1; D possibly corresponds to TRBD1 (5 bases). The CDR3 contains 11 residues. V gave up 5 bases and J gave up 10 bases, with 9 bases separating them. Germline V lookup: CDR1 ENHRY, CDR2 SYGVKD. The CDR3 sequence: CAISRDSEQFF. The CDR3 bases are TGTGCCATCAGTCGCGACAGCGAGCAGTTCTTC.

The rearrangement uses TRBV7-2 and TRBJ2-5, with 12 nucleotides matching TRBD2. J lost 6 bases, V lost 7 bases, and 9 bases had no gene match. From germline, CDR1 is SGHTA and CDR2 FQGNSA. The CDR3 consists of 15 residues. The DNA for the CDR3 is TGTGCCAGCAACCTAGCGGGGGGGCCGGGGAAGACCCAGTACTTC. Translation: CASNLAGGPGKTQYF. The full variable domain, with the rest looked up from reference TRBV7-2 and TRBJ2-5, is GAGVSQSPSNKVTEKGKDVELRCDPISGHTALYWYRQSLGQGLEFLIYFQGNSAPDKSGLPSDRFSAERTGGSVSTLTIQRTQQEDSAVYLCASNLAGGPGKTQYFGPGTRLLVL.

This clone was seen only once. The V gene is TRBV5-1, the J gene TRBJ2-3; possible D gene TRBD1, 6 bases. Germline V gene sequence: CDR1 SGHRS, CDR2 YFSETQ. Trimming left V 3 bases short and J 6 bases short, with 8 bases between. This CDR3 region has 12 residues. The CDR3: CASSYDRDTQYF. CDR3 nucleotides: TGCGCCAGCAGCTACGACAGGGATACGCAGTATTTT.

The chain links TRBV19 to TRBJ1-1; a possible D gene is TRBD1 (5 bases). This CDR3 spans 14 amino acids. CDR1 and CDR2 from the germline V gene are LNHDA and SQIVND (reference sequence). V lost 2 bases, J lost 6 bases, and 13 bases lay in between. The chain's CDR3 is CASSIRGDQAEAFF. CDR3 nucleotide sequence: TGTGCCAGTAGTATAAGGGGTGATCAGGCTGAAGCTTTCTTT.